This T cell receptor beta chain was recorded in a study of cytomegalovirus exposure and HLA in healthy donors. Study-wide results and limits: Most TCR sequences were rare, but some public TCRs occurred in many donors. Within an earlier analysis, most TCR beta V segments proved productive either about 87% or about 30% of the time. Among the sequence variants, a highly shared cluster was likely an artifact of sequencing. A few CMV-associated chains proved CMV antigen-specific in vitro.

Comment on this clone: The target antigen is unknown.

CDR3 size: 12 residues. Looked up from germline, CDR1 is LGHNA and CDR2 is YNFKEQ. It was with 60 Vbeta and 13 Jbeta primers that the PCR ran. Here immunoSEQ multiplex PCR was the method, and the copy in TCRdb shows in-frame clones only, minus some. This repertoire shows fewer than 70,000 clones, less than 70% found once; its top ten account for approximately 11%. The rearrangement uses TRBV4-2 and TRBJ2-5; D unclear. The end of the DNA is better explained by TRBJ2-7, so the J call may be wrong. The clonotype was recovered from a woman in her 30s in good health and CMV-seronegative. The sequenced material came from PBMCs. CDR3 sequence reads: CASSQGEREQYF. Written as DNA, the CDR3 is TGTGCCAGCAGCCAAGGCGAGCGCGAGCAGTACTTC.